This T cell receptor beta chain came from a study of cytomegalovirus exposure and HLA in healthy donors. Study information: The Caucasian-associated ancestry cluster held more than 80% of some 420 genotyped donors.

Samples came from healthy bone marrow donors. Both 60 Vbeta primers and 13 Jbeta primers went into the PCR. Generated by immunoSEQ multiplex PCR, the TCRdb table keeps only in-frame clones and is missing some. The specimen's table records tens of thousands of clones. This CDR3 has 13 residues. The germline V and J ends were trimmed by 8 bases and 0 bases, with 11 bases remaining between them. Germline V CDR1 and CDR2: SNHLY, FYNNEI. The rearrangement links TRBV2 to TRBJ2-7; possibly TRBD2 for D (5 bases). Sequenced: PBMCs. This sequence originates from a woman aged 18-29 years in good health and CMV-seronegative. In DNA, the CDR3 is TGTGCCAGCTCGGACTCCCTCTCCTACGAGCAGTACTTC. Amino acid sequence: CASSDSLSYEQYF.